The clone carrying this T cell receptor beta chain was observed many times. The CDR3 loop spans 18 amino acids. Germline-derived CDR1 and CDR2 are SGHAT and FQNNGV. J lost 1 base, V lost 2 bases, and 12 bases had no gene match. TCR beta CDR3 region amplification was performed from RNA transcripts. The HTBI primer set was used in a first-round RT-PCR of the TCR CDR3. TCRdb independently ran MiXCR on the multiplex PCR reads; one entry per CDR3 protein. The sample includes about 740,000 distinct CDR3 sequences, about 14% of them seen just once. The data are from a study of T cells in Graves' hyperthyroidism and ophthalmopathy.

The sequencing sample was made of blood. The V and J genes are TRBV11-2 and TRBJ2-5, with 8 positions matching TRBD1. The TCR was taken from a young woman with Graves' hyperthyroidism. CDR3 bases: TGTGCCAGCAGCTTATCGGGACAGGCCGCCCTGATCCAAGAGACCCAGTACTTC. Protein product: CASSLSGQAALIQETQYF.